The rows below give T cell receptor beta chains drawn from one sample of a study of CD8+CD57+ T cells in acquired aplastic anemia. A single record per CDR3 protein comes from TCRdb applying MiXCR to the reads. Seen here are some 200,000 distinct CDR3 sequences, just under 50% observed once, and the top ten hold 8% to 10%. Sequencing was performed on sorted CD4+, CD8+, or CD8+CD57+ T cells (not recorded which) from PBMCs. The receptors were gathered from a human donor with aplastic anemia. Each CDR3 is given with its conserved first and last residue. Fields, in order: V gene, J gene, CDR3 length, CDR3 protein.

V: TRBV27; J: TRBJ2-7; length: 15; CDR3: CASSLGVSGTYEQYF
V: TRBV12-3/TRBV12-4; J: TRBJ2-1; length: 11; CDR3: CASSYVNEQFF
V: TRBV7-6; J: TRBJ2-2; length: 15; CDR3: CASARDRANTRELFF
V: TRBV10-2; J: TRBJ1-5; length: 17; CDR3: CASSGRPDRGSNQPQHF
V: TRBV6-5; J: TRBJ1-2; length: 14; CDR3: CASSYSRDSYGYTF
V: TRBV15; J: TRBJ2-7; length: 14; CDR3: CATSSRQASYEQYF
V: TRBV4-1; J: TRBJ2-7; length: 13; CDR3: CASSNSLGYEQYF
V: TRBV20-1; J: TRBJ2-1; length: 13; CDR3: CSARERERDEQFF
V: TRBV24-1; J: TRBJ2-2; length: 14; CDR3: CATSDPAGTGELFF
V: TRBV7-8; J: TRBJ2-2; length: 18; CDR3: CASSLVRRVLANTGELFF
V: TRBV6-1; J: TRBJ1-6; length: 14; CDR3: CARRPGPDGSPLHF
V: TRBV5-1; J: TRBJ2-1; length: 14; CDR3: CASSPTGLTNEQFF
V: TRBV10-3; J: TRBJ2-3; length: 15; CDR3: CATQKGLAVVDTQYF
V: TRBV29-1; J: TRBJ1-2; length: 16; CDR3: CSARLQGGNMNYGYTF
V: TRBV20-1; J: TRBJ1-2; length: 13; CDR3: CSAVDRVRYGYTF
V: TRBV10-3; J: TRBJ2-7; length: 14; CDR3: CATSTGQRAYEQYF
V: TRBV5-6; J: TRBJ2-7; length: 14; CDR3: CASRQSGSSYEQYF
V: TRBV20-1; J: TRBJ2-5; length: 13; CDR3: CSARSPTGETQYF
V: TRBV3-1; J: TRBJ2-3; length: 13; CDR3: CASSQGLTDTQYF
V: TRBV2; J: TRBJ2-7; length: 15; CDR3: CASSEGLAGAFGQYF
V: TRBV24-1; J: TRBJ1-4; length: 15; CDR3: CATSGTGTGGEKLFF
V: TRBV24-1; J: TRBJ2-2; length: 16; CDR3: CATSDQDRGYSGELFF
V: TRBV27; J: TRBJ1-6; length: 17; CDR3: CASRAGRSPFYNSPLHF
V: TRBV7-9; J: TRBJ1-5; length: 13; CDR3: CASSSTIGQPQHF
V: TRBV24-1; J: TRBJ1-1; length: 15; CDR3: CATSGRGASGTEAFF
V: TRBV24-1; J: TRBJ2-1; length: 10; CDR3: CATSLDEQFF
V: TRBV11-3; J: TRBJ2-1; length: 16; CDR3: CASSLDGGTAWDEQFF
V: TRBV6-1; J: TRBJ1-5; length: 15; CDR3: CASRERQAPNQPQHF
V: TRBV7-6; J: TRBJ1-3; length: 14; CDR3: CASSLTPSGNTIYF
V: TRBV6-1; J: TRBJ2-5; length: 18; CDR3: CASSQGLAGVQNQETQYF
V: TRBV19; J: TRBJ1-2; length: 14; CDR3: CASSIPGQSYGYTF
V: TRBV10-2; J: TRBJ2-1; length: 16; CDR3: CASSDDYRTSYNEQFF
V: TRBV7-8; J: TRBJ1-3; length: 14; CDR3: CASSFGGAADTIYF
V: TRBV19; J: TRBJ1-1; length: 13; CDR3: CATKPQGNTEAFF
V: TRBV2; J: TRBJ1-5; length: 13; CDR3: CASCLQSNQPQHF
V: TRBV5-1; J: TRBJ1-2; length: 13; CDR3: CASSSGDIGGYTF
V: TRBV18; J: TRBJ2-7; length: 13; CDR3: CASSPTGGYEQYF
V: TRBV2; J: TRBJ2-7; length: 10; CDR3: CASRRVEQYF
V: TRBV19; J: TRBJ1-4; length: 13; CDR3: CASSISRNEKLFF
V: TRBV5-6; J: TRBJ1-1; length: 15; CDR3: CASSFGFHANTEAFF
V: TRBV2; J: TRBJ1-2; length: 16; CDR3: CASISKQGTAPNGYTF
V: TRBV9; J: TRBJ1-1; length: 14; CDR3: CASSNLPTNTEAFF
V: TRBV24-1; J: TRBJ1-6; length: 15; CDR3: CATSTRNRGPPPLHF
V: TRBV29-1; J: TRBJ2-3; length: 13; CDR3: CSVEARTIDTQYF
V: TRBV2; J: TRBJ2-5; length: 14; CDR3: CASSEILAGETQYF
V: TRBV12-3/TRBV12-4; J: TRBJ1-5; length: 15; CDR3: CASSFGGYSNQPQHF
V: TRBV29-1; J: TRBJ1-5; length: 14; CDR3: CSVTQMTGNQPQHF
V: TRBV19; J: NA; length: 13; CDR3: CASSGGAFNEQYF
V: TRBV20-1; J: TRBJ2-5; length: 19; CDR3: CSASGTGLAGGPSQETQYF
V: TRBV9; J: TRBJ2-1; length: 16; CDR3: CASSVGVGSSYNEQFF
V: TRBV2; J: TRBJ1-1; length: 14; CDR3: CASLQGVRDTEAFF
V: TRBV6-1; J: TRBJ2-2; length: 15; CDR3: CASSEVRVYTGELFF
V: TRBV10-3; J: TRBJ1-5; length: 14; CDR3: CAISEGQGNQPQHF
V: TRBV15; J: TRBJ2-1; length: 16; CDR3: CATNPGGSQAYNEQFF
V: TRBV10-3; J: TRBJ2-7; length: 15; CDR3: CAISEFAGVVYEQYF
V: TRBV7-9; J: TRBJ2-5; length: 12; CDR3: CASSYRAETQYF
V: TRBV6-2/TRBV6-3; J: TRBJ1-1; length: 12; CDR3: CASSYRQGRAFF
V: TRBV15; J: TRBJ1-6; length: 17; CDR3: CATSRGALWEAESPLHF
V: TRBV10-3; J: TRBJ2-7; length: 12; CDR3: CAITSTLYEQYF